This T cell receptor beta chain comes out of a study of blood T cell repertoires in COVID-19 (dated by TCRdb to about 2020). Broadly, across the study: Samples covering the acute and convalescent phases of COVID-19 were provided by collaborators in the United States, Italy and Spain. A freely available public database, intended as a resource for researchers studying the immune response to SARS-CoV-2, is where the repertoires were released. Where available, HLA class I and class II types were obtained from metadata supplied by the sample provider rather than from assay-based typing. The prospective study material was composed of cDNA or gDNA derived from T cells, B-cell-depleted T cells, or PBMCs. Nearly every sample came with metadata listing a de-identified subject ID, COVID-19 status, age in years and sex. The samples were drawn from two sources: the first 160 participants of the ongoing ImmuneRACE study, and over 950 subjects contributed by 6 global collaborators. The dataset comprised deeply sampled blood TCRbeta repertoires from subjects exposed to, actively infected with, or recovered from COVID-19. Results the study describes overall, beyond this receptor: Clinical and demographic metadata were provided uncurated, with the amount varying by source and participant.

Collaborating institutions collected whole blood in K2EDTA tubes following their own protocols. For TCRbeta analysis, collaborator samples were shipped as frozen whole blood, as isolated PBMCs, or as DNA extracted from either sample type. In regard to this clone: The target of this receptor is not known. The input lacks base qualities; no much larger clone sits a single base away.

TCRbeta CDR3 regions were amplified from genomic DNA by means of the immunoSEQ Assay, a bias-controlled multiplex PCR. Regarding the original processing steps: Within the assay, amplification of reference gene primers was used to estimate how many nucleated cells each sample contained. Sequence reads were collapsed and filtered to measure the absolute abundance of every unique TCRbeta CDR3 rearrangement. Productive Simpson clonality was computed per sample as the square root of Simpson's diversity index over productive rearrangements. TCRdb carries this immuneACCESS record with in-frame sequences only. Its versions omit some clonotypes, under half of them owing to an unresolved V gene in the studies checked, with the rest unexplained. The V and J calls and clone size were taken over from that table, and D and trimming were inferred from the DNA. In this sample the table shows about 190,000 clones, roughly nine tenths of which occur a single time. The ten largest clones capture 1.1% of the sample.

Source material: peripheral blood. This clonotype was obtained from a man aged 25 to 40 with acute or convalescent COVID-19.

For the CDR3, the sequence is CASSRDRATEAFF. The DNA sequence is given as TGCGCCAGCAGCCGGGACAGGGCAACTGAAGCTTTCTTT. The chain employs TRBV4-1 and TRBJ1-1, with 9 bases aligning to TRBD1. The CDR3 sequence holds 13 residues, the cysteine and phenylalanine included. The entry retains the CDR3 DNA only, 39 bases that are in frame from base 1. V loses 4 bases at its end and J loses 5 bases; junction bases beyond the gene matches: 2. The CDR1 and CDR2 encoded by the germline V gene are MGHRA and YSYEKL.